These T cell receptor beta chains were read from a single sample in a study of cytotoxic CD8 clonotypes in ibrutinib-treated CLL. TCRdb's copy holds only in-frame clones and misses some; the assay was immunoSEQ multiplex PCR. This sample has hundreds of thousands of clones, with just under 80% found just once. The source was PBMCs, collected after 12 months of ibrutinib treatment. The receptors derive from a human donor with chronic lymphocytic leukemia. CDR3s include the opening cysteine and the closing phenylalanine or tryptophan. Fields, in order: CDR3 DNA, CDR3 protein, V gene, J gene, D gene, clone size. A D gene is named only where the DNA matches it firmly. Size tells how often a clone was seen (once, few, many) or the class of an expanded clone, and some rows leave it out.

CDR3nt: TGTGCCAGCAGAAGGGGACAGTTAAATAATTCACCCCTCCACTTT; CDR3aa: CASRRGQLNNSPLHF; v_gene: TRBV6-5; j_gene: TRBJ1-6; d_gene: TRBD1; abundance: .
CDR3nt: TGTGCCAGCAGTTCCACTCAGCCCCAGCATTTT; CDR3aa: CASSSTQPQHF; v_gene: TRBV28; j_gene: TRBJ1-5; d_gene: .; abundance: .
CDR3nt: TGTGCCAGCAGCGCGAACGGCGTGAACACTGAAGCTTTCTTT; CDR3aa: CASSANGVNTEAFF; v_gene: TRBV6-1; j_gene: TRBJ1-1; d_gene: .; abundance: few
CDR3nt: TGTGCCACCCGCGATTCACAAGAGACCCAGTACTTC; CDR3aa: CATRDSQETQYF; v_gene: TRBV6-5; j_gene: TRBJ2-5; d_gene: .; abundance: .
CDR3nt: TGTGCCAGCAGTAAACTGGACGATTATAACTATGGCTACACCTTC; CDR3aa: CASSKLDDYNYGYTF; v_gene: TRBV6-5; j_gene: TRBJ1-2; d_gene: .; abundance: .
CDR3nt: TGCGCCAGCAGCGCGGGACAGGAAAACATTCAGTACTTC; CDR3aa: CASSAGQENIQYF; v_gene: TRBV5-1; j_gene: TRBJ2-4; d_gene: TRBD1; abundance: .
CDR3nt: TGTGCCACCGTACTAGCTGAGGTTGATACGCAGTATTTT; CDR3aa: CATVLAEVDTQYF; v_gene: TRBV2; j_gene: TRBJ2-3; d_gene: .; abundance: .
CDR3nt: TGTGCCAGCACTGCCGGGACAGGCAACTACGAGCAGTACTTC; CDR3aa: CASTAGTGNYEQYF; v_gene: TRBV18; j_gene: TRBJ2-7; d_gene: TRBD1; abundance: .
CDR3nt: TGTGCCAGTAGCTGGGACTCCAACAATGAGCAGTTCTTC; CDR3aa: CASSWDSNNEQFF; v_gene: TRBV19; j_gene: TRBJ2-1; d_gene: .; abundance: .
CDR3nt: TGTGCCATCAGTGTGTATGAGGAATCCGGAAACACCATATATTTT; CDR3aa: CAISVYEESGNTIYF; v_gene: TRBV10-3; j_gene: TRBJ1-3; d_gene: .; abundance: once
CDR3nt: TGTGCCACCAGCAGACAAGGCAGGGGAACTGGGTTCGATGAGCAGTTCTTC; CDR3aa: CATSRQGRGTGFDEQFF; v_gene: TRBV15; j_gene: TRBJ2-1; d_gene: .; abundance: .
CDR3nt: TGTGCCTGGGCCCTAGCGACCGGGAAAAACAATGAGCAGTTCTTC; CDR3aa: CAWALATGKNNEQFF; v_gene: TRBV30; j_gene: TRBJ2-1; d_gene: .; abundance: .
CDR3nt: TGTGCCAGCAGTGCCGAACTTCGACAGGATTATAATTCACCCCTCCACTTT; CDR3aa: CASSAELRQDYNSPLHF; v_gene: TRBV27; j_gene: TRBJ1-6; d_gene: .; abundance: .